One and the same sample provided the 21 T cell receptor beta chains below, sequenced in a study of human T cells and chemical hapten exposure. Sample time point: patch test 3, about 24 weeks after DPC sensitization. Treatment given: therapeutic diphenylcyclopropenone sensitization with weekly scalp DPC. TCRdb called the RACE reads again in MiXCR, with one record for every CDR3 protein. The sample contains roughly 150,000 distinct CDR3 sequences, around a quarter of which appear only once. The specimen comprised whole blood, sampled in connection with sensitization to the hapten diphenylcyclopropenone (DPC). The receptors here all came from a woman aged 18-35 years with alopecia areata. Some clones in this sample may be carry-over from other donors' samples.

The chain couples TRBV12-3 or TRBV12-4 to TRBJ1-3; D is unclear. V lost 3 bases to trimming and J lost 3 bases, with 6 bases between them. CDR3 length equals 13 residues. The DNA of the CDR3 is TGTGCCAGCAGTTTGTCAGATGGAAACACCATATATTTT. It yields the protein CASSLSDGNTIYF.

A few counts support this clonotype. The gene calls are TRBV5-4 and TRBJ2-1; D gene unclear. Trimming cost V 2 bases and J 2 bases, with 5 bases left between them. The CDR3 runs to 13 residues. The V gene's germline CDR1 is SGHNT and CDR2 YYREEE (reference sequence). CDR3 in amino acids: CASSLQTYNEQFF. CDR3 DNA: TGTGCCAGCAGCTTACAGACCTACAATGAGCAGTTCTTC.

This clonotype has at least ten counts. V gene TRBV20-1 combines with J gene TRBJ2-3; 13 bases line up with TRBD2. This CDR3 contains 15 residues. Germline assignment: CDR1 DFQATT and CDR2 SNEGSKA (reference sequence). Trimming removed 6 bases from V and 1 base from J; junction bases left unmatched: 4. CDR3 sequence: CSASGLAGGTDTQYF. The CDR3 DNA sequence: TGCAGTGCAAGCGGACTAGCGGGGGGCACAGATACGCAGTATTTT.

The genes are TRBV10-3 and TRBJ2-5; 7 bases are a match to TRBD2. V lost 8 bases to trimming and J lost 5 bases; unmatched junction nucleotides: 8. Germline V gives CDR1 ENHRY, CDR2 SYGVKD. The CDR3 contains 13 residues. The CDR3 loop reads CAISRGVRETQYF. CDR3 nucleotides: TGTGCCATCTCCCGGGGGGTAAGGGAGACCCAGTACTTC.

The CDR3 sequence is CASSFRPAGGTDTQYF. For the CDR3, the DNA is TGCGCCAGCAGCTTTCGTCCCGCAGGTGGGACAGATACGCAGTATTTT. V is TRBV5-1 and J is TRBJ2-3; no reliable D call. Germline values: CDR1 SGHRS, CDR2 YFSETQ. Trimming removed 2 bases at V and 3 bases at J, with 16 bases between. The length of the CDR3 is 16 residues. The variable domain in full, with the rest retrieved from reference TRBV5-1 and TRBJ2-3, is KAGVTQTPRYLIKTRGQQVTLSCSPISGHRSVSWYQQTPGQGLQFLFEYFSETQRNKGNFPGRFSGRQFSNSRSEMNVSTLELGDSALYLCASSFRPAGGTDTQYFGPGTRLTVL.

This clonotype was counted between two and nine times. This chain links TRBV7-2 with TRBJ1-1, with 8 bases fitting TRBD1. Germline V gene data show CDR1 as SGHTA and CDR2 as FQGNSA. This CDR3 comprises 17 residues. V lost 2 bases and J lost 3; bases outside the gene matches: 11. The CDR3 DNA sequence: TGTGCCAGCAGCTTACCTCCGGCAGGGGGCCCCGACACTGAAGCTTTCTTT. Encoded protein: CASSLPPAGGPDTEAFF.

The CDR3 DNA sequence: TGTGCCAGCAGCCAAGCATGGGATTCGCAAAACATTCAGTACTTC. This gives the protein CASSQAWDSQNIQYF. This chain joins TRBV4-2 and TRBJ2-4; D uncertain. This CDR3 comprises 15 residues. V shed 1 base and J shed 5 bases, with 12 bases lying between them. Germline assignment: CDR1 LGHNA and CDR2 YNFKEQ.

This clonotype was seen more than once but under ten times. The rearrangement links TRBV5-1 to TRBJ2-5, with 7 bases matching TRBD1. V lost 8 bases, J lost 1 base, and 5 bases stayed unmatched. Germline V lookup: CDR1 SGHRS, CDR2 YFSETQ. This CDR3 is 13 amino acids long. The CDR3 DNA follows: TGCGCCAGTTACGGGGACAGCCAAGAGACCCAGTACTTC. Protein: CASYGDSQETQYF.

This clonotype was picked up a small number of times. The chain is built from TRBV27 and TRBJ1-5; D is ambiguous. There are 12 residues in the CDR3. V lost 4 bases, J lost 9 bases, and 10 bases lay in between. The germline V gene encodes CDR1 MNHEY and CDR2 SMNVEV (reference sequence). Written as DNA, the CDR3 is TGTGCCAGCAGTTCCGGCGATCGGCCCCAGCATTTT. Protein product: CASSSGDRPQHF.

This clonotype showed up many times. The chain uses TRBV4-1 and TRBJ1-5; no clear D. Per germline, CDR1 MGHRA and CDR2 YSYEKL. V was clipped by 5 bases and J by 1 base, with 9 bases between them. The CDR3 loop spans 14 amino acids. In DNA, the CDR3 is TGCGCCAGCAGCGCAACGGGGAGCAATCAGCCCCAGCATTTT. This codes for CASSATGSNQPQHF.

In this sample, this clonotype turned up a few times. The chain joins TRBV11-3 to TRBJ2-1, with TRBD2 as a possible D gene (6 bases). This CDR3 region has 12 residues. V lost 5 bases and J lost 10, with 12 bases in between. CDR1 is SGHNT and CDR2 is YENEEA in the germline V gene. CDR3 sequence reads: CASSPGTFEQFF. For the CDR3, the DNA is TGTGCCAGCAGCCCGGGGACTTTCGAGCAGTTCTTC.

The chain has TRBV20-1 and TRBJ2-3; 10 bases line up with TRBD2. The CDR3 is 13 amino acids. Per germline, CDR1 DFQATT and CDR2 SNEGSKA (reference sequence). The ends lost 5 bases at V and 1 base at J; junction bases unmatched: 0. This CDR3 is CSALAGGTDTQYF. CDR3 bases: TGCAGTGCTCTAGCGGGGGGCACAGATACGCAGTATTTT.

This clonotype was found a few times. J is TRBJ1-1 and V is TRBV2; TRBD1 aligns across 9 bases. Germline CDR1 is SNHLY and CDR2 is FYNNEI. This CDR3 has 16 amino acids. Unmatched junction bases numbered 4, after V lost 2 bases and J lost 0 bases. The chain's CDR3 is CASSETRTGVNTEAFF. CDR3 DNA sequence: TGTGCCAGCAGTGAAACCCGGACAGGGGTGAACACTGAAGCTTTCTTT. Full variable domain (outside the CDR3, taken from reference TRBV2 and TRBJ1-1): EPEVTQTPSHQVTQMGQEVILRCVPISNHLYFYWYRQILGQKVEFLVSFYNNEISEKSEIFDDQFSVERPDGSNFTLKIRSTKLEDSAMYFCASSETRTGVNTEAFFGQGTRLTVV.

The chain employs TRBV29-1 and TRBJ2-2; 7 bases are a match to TRBD1. CDR1 SQVTM and CDR2 ANQGSEA come from the germline V gene. V was pared by 7 bases and J by 0 bases, with 5 bases of the junction left unmatched. This CDR3 has 14 residues. The CDR3 here is CSGTQGPNTGELFF. The CDR3 bases are TGCAGCGGGACACAGGGGCCGAACACCGGGGAGCTGTTTTTT.

This clonotype was found a few times. This sequence joins TRBV6-2 or TRBV6-3 and TRBJ1-6; TRBD1 matches 7 bases. V was clipped by 3 bases and J by 10 bases; unmatched bases: 9. This CDR3 has 15 residues. Germline V CDR1 and CDR2: MNHEY, SVGEGT. The CDR3 coding sequence is TGTGCCAGCAGTTATCGGCGACAGGGTGGCTCACCCCTCCACTTT. This translates into CASSYRRQGGSPLHF.

The sample holds a few counts of this clonotype. V gene TRBV5-1 combines with J gene TRBJ2-5; maybe TRBD2 (5 bases). V lost 0 bases to trimming and J lost 4 bases, with 7 bases between them. The CDR3 length is 13 residues. Per germline, CDR1 SGHRS and CDR2 YFSETQ. The CDR3 loop reads CASSLELGETQYF. CDR3 sequence (DNA): TGCGCCAGCAGCTTGGAACTAGGAGAGACCCAGTACTTC. Together with reference TRBV5-1 and TRBJ2-5, the CDR3 gives the full variable domain: KAGVTQTPRYLIKTRGQQVTLSCSPISGHRSVSWYQQTPGQGLQFLFEYFSETQRNKGNFPGRFSGRQFSNSRSEMNVSTLELGDSALYLCASSLELGETQYFGPGTRLLVL.

This clonotype was seen only once. V gene TRBV15 combines with J gene TRBJ2-5; D unclear. Germline loops: CDR1 LNHNV, CDR2 YYDKDF (reference sequence). The CDR3 is 14 residues long. Trimming removed 2 bases at V and 2 bases at J, with 9 bases between. CDR3 sequence: CATSRLPQQETQYF. The DNA for the CDR3 is TGTGCCACCAGCAGACTTCCCCAACAAGAGACCCAGTACTTC. Together with reference TRBV15 and TRBJ2-5, the CDR3 gives the full variable domain: DAMVIQNPRYQVTQFGKPVTLSCSQTLNHNVMYWYQQKSSQAPKLLFHYYDKDFNNEADTPDNFQSRRPNTSFCFLDIRSPGLGDTAMYLCATSRLPQQETQYFGPGTRLLVL.

The V call is TRBV29-1, the J call TRBJ2-1; 10 bases are shared with TRBD1. There are 15 residues in the CDR3. V shed 5 bases, J shed 4 bases, and the junction held 8 bases outside the gene matches. Per germline, CDR1 SQVTM and CDR2 ANQGSEA. For the CDR3, the DNA is TGCAGCGTTCACGACCGGGACAGGGGATACAATGAGCAGTTCTTC. Its protein is CSVHDRDRGYNEQFF.

This clonotype was recorded a few times. The chain is built from TRBV20-1 and TRBJ2-1; TRBD2 matches at 11 bases. CDR1 is DFQATT, CDR2 SNEGSKA, per germline (reference sequence). This CDR3 has 14 residues. With V trimmed by 0 bases and J by 7 bases, 2 bases remained unmatched. The CDR3 nucleotides read TGCAGTGCTAGAGAACTAGCGGGAGTTAATGAGCAGTTCTTC. Its translation: CSARELAGVNEQFF.

V usage is TRBV6-6 and J usage is TRBJ1-6; perhaps TRBD1 as D (5 bases). CDR1 and CDR2 (germline): MNHNY, SVGAGI (reference sequence). V was clipped by 5 bases and J by 10 bases, with 15 bases between them. This CDR3 has 14 residues. The CDR3: CASSTPGGGSPLHF. CDR3 sequence (DNA): TGTGCCAGCAGTACCCCTGGGGGAGGATCACCCCTCCACTTT.

The CDR3 sequence is CSARDGWAGELFF. CDR3 in DNA: TGCAGTGCTAGAGATGGGTGGGCCGGGGAGCTGTTTTTT. The chain couples TRBV20-1 to TRBJ2-2; unclear D gene. CDR3 length: 13 residues. V lost 0 bases and J lost 6, with 8 bases in between. The germline V gene encodes CDR1 DFQATT and CDR2 SNEGSKA (reference sequence).